The T cell receptor (beta chain) described here comes from a study of cytomegalovirus exposure and HLA in healthy donors. Whole-study results and caveats: The authors listed some 160 TCR beta chains as cytomegalovirus-associated.

As for this clone: The antigen is undetermined.

The length of the CDR3 is 15 residues. V lost 3 bases and J lost 1, with 11 bases in between. Germline CDR1 LNHDA, CDR2 SQIVND (reference sequence). The PCR made use of 60 Vbeta and 13 Jbeta primers. Assay used: immunoSEQ multiplex PCR; TCRdb lists only in-frame clones, some missing. The sample holds about 140,000 clones; around 80% are singletons and the top ten take roughly 2.9%. The clonotype originates from a female donor in good health and CMV-seronegative. Sequenced input: PBMCs. This sequence joins TRBV19 and TRBJ2-3; no firm D call. The CDR3 DNA reads as TGTGCCAGTAGTATTAAAGCACTGGGCACAGATACGCAGTATTTT. Protein: CASSIKALGTDTQYF. The variable domain in full, completed from reference TRBV19 and TRBJ2-3, reads DGGITQSPKYLFRKEGQNVTLSCEQNLNHDAMYWYRQDPGQGLRLIYYSQIVNDFQKGDIAEGYSVSREKKESFPLTVTSAQKNPTAFYLCASSIKALGTDTQYFGPGTRLTVL.